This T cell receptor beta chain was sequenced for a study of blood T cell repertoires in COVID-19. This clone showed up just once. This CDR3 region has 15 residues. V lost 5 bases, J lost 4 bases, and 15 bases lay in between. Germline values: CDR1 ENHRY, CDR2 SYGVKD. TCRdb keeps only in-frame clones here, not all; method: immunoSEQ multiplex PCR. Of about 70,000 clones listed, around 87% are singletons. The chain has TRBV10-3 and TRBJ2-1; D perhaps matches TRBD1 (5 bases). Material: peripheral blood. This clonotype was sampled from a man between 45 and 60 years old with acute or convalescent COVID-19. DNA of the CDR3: TGTGCCATCAGTCCGGATGGGGCAGGGTACAATGAGCAGTTCTTC. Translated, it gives CAISPDGAGYNEQFF.